The 23 T cell receptor beta chains in this list originate from one sample, sequenced in a study of cytomegalovirus exposure and HLA in healthy donors. Both 60 Vbeta primers and 13 Jbeta primers went into the PCR. The table came from immunoSEQ multiplex PCR; TCRdb's copy has only in-frame clones and leaves some out. The table lists roughly 120,000 clones, over 60% of them singletons, with around 0.92% in the top ten. The specimen sequenced was PBMCs. The origin of the receptors is a human donor in good health.

The J gene is TRBJ1-6, the V gene TRBV4-1; D is perhaps TRBD1 (6 bases). CDR1 MGHRA and CDR2 YSYEKL come from the germline V gene. V dropped 2 bases and J dropped 7 bases, with 15 bases sitting between them. The CDR3 totals 16 residues. The CDR3 sequence is CASSQIWTEGNSPLHF. The CDR3 nucleotides are TGCGCCAGCAGCCAAATATGGACAGAGGGCAATTCACCCCTCCACTTT.

The chain combines TRBV15 with TRBJ2-3, with a tentative D call TRBD1 (6 bases). Trimming took 0 bases from V and 8 from J, leaving 9 bases between them. The germline CDR1 and CDR2 sequences are LNHNV and YYDKDF (reference sequence). This CDR3 has 13 residues. The CDR3 DNA is TGTGCCACCAGCAGAGATGGACAGCCTACGCAGTATTTT. This translates into CATSRDGQPTQYF.

The chain combines TRBV4-2 with TRBJ1-1, with D perhaps matching TRBD1 (6 bases). Per germline, CDR1 LGHNA and CDR2 YNFKEQ. The CDR3 totals 16 residues. Trimming took 4 bases from V and 1 from J, leaving 16 bases between them. The CDR3 is CASSPRGGVPNTEAFF. The CDR3 DNA reads as TGTGCCAGCAGCCCGAGGGGGGGGGTTCCGAACACTGAAGCTTTCTTT.

The chain carries TRBV5-6 and TRBJ1-3; 7 positions agree with TRBD1. Germline V gene data show CDR1 as SGHDT and CDR2 as YYEEEE. Germline trimming cut 4 bases from V and 2 bases from J; bases unmatched to any gene: 12. The CDR3 spans 17 residues. The CDR3 loop reads CASSARDRISPGNTIYF. The CDR3 bases are TGTGCCAGCAGCGCCCGGGACAGAATATCACCTGGAAACACCATATATTTT.

In its sample, this clone was seen a few times. This chain connects TRBV4-1 to TRBJ2-7, with D possibly TRBD1 on 6 matching bases. Deletions cut 0 bases from V and 0 bases from J, with 12 bases between. This CDR3 region has 16 residues. CDR1 is MGHRA, CDR2 YSYEKL, per germline. The CDR3 DNA reads as TGCGCCAGCAGCCAAGAGGCAGGGGAGAACTCCTACGAGCAGTACTTC. Amino acids: CASSQEAGENSYEQYF.

The rearrangement joins TRBV9 to TRBJ2-7; TRBD2 might be the D (7 bases). V was cut by 3 bases and J by 7 bases, with 23 bases left in between. Germline CDR1 reads SGDLS; CDR2 reads YYNGEE. There are 16 residues in the CDR3. The CDR3 nucleotides read TGTGCCAGCAGCGCCCCCCCCGGGGGGTATACAGGGGAGCAGTACTTC. Translating gives CASSAPPGGYTGEQYF.

V and J are TRBV9 and TRBJ2-1, with TRBD2 as a possible D gene (6 bases). CDR1 and CDR2 (germline): SGDLS, YYNGEE. V lost 2 bases to trimming and J lost 4 bases, with 13 bases between them. The CDR3 runs to 15 residues. The CDR3 here is CASSVGGGTYNEQFF. CDR3 in DNA: TGTGCCAGCAGCGTCGGCGGCGGGACTTACAATGAGCAGTTCTTC.

This clone showed up just a few times. The chain combines TRBV6-5 with TRBJ2-1, with D perhaps matching TRBD1 (6 bases). CDR1 and CDR2 (germline): MNHEY, SVGAGI. The germline V and J ends were trimmed by 2 bases and 7 bases, with 15 bases remaining between them. This CDR3 has 15 amino acids. CDR3 sequence (DNA): TGTGCCAGCAGTTACGATAGTCTTACAGGGAATGAGCAGTTCTTC. Its translation: CASSYDSLTGNEQFF.

V is TRBV2 and J is TRBJ1-2; 7 positions agree with TRBD1. This CDR3 has 14 amino acids. The J segment lost 4 bases and the V segment lost 2 bases, leaving 4 bases of the junction unmatched. The germline V gene encodes CDR1 SNHLY and CDR2 FYNNEI. CDR3 bases: TGTGCCAGCAGTGAACCGGGACAGACCTATGGCTACACCTTC. Amino acid sequence: CASSEPGQTYGYTF.

This rearrangement joins TRBV25-1 to TRBJ1-4, with D maybe TRBD1 (5 bases). Trimming shortened V by 5 bases and J by 5 bases, and 15 bases separated the two germline ends. Germline-derived CDR1 and CDR2 are MGHDK and SYGVNS. The length of the CDR3 is 15 residues. The CDR3 loop is CASSWGWEGNEKLFF. The CDR3 DNA reads as TGTGCCAGCAGTTGGGGATGGGAGGGGAATGAAAAACTGTTTTTT.

V usage is TRBV5-6 and J usage is TRBJ1-3; a possible D gene is TRBD1 (5 bases). The CDR3 spans 14 residues. Trimming stripped 2 bases from V and 2 bases from J, with 8 bases between. CDR1 and CDR2 from the germline V gene are SGHDT and YYEEEE. CDR3 bases: TGTGCCAGCAGCTTAGGGGTGCCTGGAAACACCATATATTTT. Translation gives CASSLGVPGNTIYF. The whole variable domain, filled in from reference TRBV5-6 and TRBJ1-3, reads DAGVTQSPTHLIKTRGQQVTLRCSPKSGHDTVSWYQQALGQGPQFIFQYYEEEERQRGNFPDRFSGHQFPNYSSELNVNALLLGDSALYLCASSLGVPGNTIYFGEGSWLTVV.

The chain employs TRBV6-1 and TRBJ2-1; perhaps TRBD1 as D (5 bases). Germline CDR1 reads MNHNS; CDR2 reads SASEGT. V was pared by 7 bases and J by 10 bases, with 14 bases between. The CDR3 has 12 amino acids. In DNA, the CDR3 is TGTGCCAGCACCCCAGGGCTACTGGAGCAGTTCTTC. Translated: CASTPGLLEQFF.

The chain has TRBV7-9 and TRBJ1-5; no reliable D call. V was trimmed by 3 bases and J by 7 bases, leaving 7 bases between them. Germline V gives CDR1 SEHNR, CDR2 FQNEAQ (reference sequence). The CDR3 consists of 12 residues. CDR3: CASSFSIQPQHF. CDR3 DNA sequence: TGTGCCAGCAGCTTTTCCATCCAGCCCCAGCATTTT. The full variable domain, with the rest looked up from reference TRBV7-9 and TRBJ1-5, is DTGVSQNPRHKITKRGQNVTFRCDPISEHNRLYWYRQTLGQGPEFLTYFQNEAQLEKSRLLSDRFSAERPKGSFSTLEIQRTEQGDSAMYLCASSFSIQPQHFGDGTRLSIL.

The chain combines TRBV9 with TRBJ1-6; D is ambiguous. The CDR3 sequence is 13 residues long. V was trimmed by 4 bases and J by 14 bases, leaving 16 bases between them. Per germline, CDR1 SGDLS and CDR2 YYNGEE. The CDR3 region has the DNA TGTGCCAGCAGCCCACCCACCCAGATGTCCCTCCACTTT. Residues: CASSPPTQMSLHF.

This sequence joins TRBV28 and TRBJ2-3; 10 nucleotides match TRBD1. Germline V gene data show CDR1 as MDHEN and CDR2 as SYDVKM. This CDR3 is 16 amino acids long. V lost 6 bases to trimming and J lost 4 bases; unmatched junction nucleotides: 10. The chain's CDR3 is CASSAVGQGIPDTQYF. The CDR3 bases are TGTGCCAGCAGCGCCGTGGGACAGGGGATTCCAGATACGCAGTATTTT.

This chain links TRBV7-9 with TRBJ2-3; D remains ambiguous. The CDR3 has 18 residues. V gave up 5 bases and J gave up 4 bases, with 25 bases separating them. CDR1 SEHNR and CDR2 FQNEAQ come from the germline V gene (reference sequence). CDR3 protein: CASSTTSGSLKMADTQYF. CDR3 coding DNA: TGTGCCAGCAGCACAACTTCCGGGTCCCTAAAAATGGCAGATACGCAGTATTTT.

The rearrangement uses TRBV2 and TRBJ1-2; 11 positions match TRBD1. This CDR3 comprises 12 residues. V trimming: 6 bases; J trimming: 8 bases; junction bases outside the gene matches: 2. Germline lookup yields CDR1 SNHLY and CDR2 FYNNEI. CDR3 nucleotide sequence: TGTGCCAGCAGAAGGACAGGGGGCGGCTACACCTTC. Translation gives CASRRTGGGYTF.

This chain uses TRBV9 with TRBJ2-2, with D perhaps TRBD2 (6 bases). The length of the CDR3 is 11 residues. V gave up 6 bases and J gave up 6 bases, with 6 bases separating them. Germline V lookup: CDR1 SGDLS, CDR2 YYNGEE. As DNA, the CDR3 is TGTGCCAGCACGGGGGCCGGGGAGCTGTTTTTT. Protein: CASTGAGELFF.

The chain's CDR3 is CASSLPDRYSNQPQHF. The CDR3 nucleotides are TGCGCCAGCAGCTTGCCGGACAGGTATAGCAATCAGCCCCAGCATTTT. The chain joins TRBV5-1 to TRBJ1-5; 7 bases map to TRBD1. The germline CDR1 and CDR2 sequences are SGHRS and YFSETQ. This CDR3 has 16 residues. The V and J ends lost 1 base and 0 bases, in that order; junction bases with no gene match: 4.

The CDR3 reads CASSLPPGGVQPQHF. The CDR3 DNA is TGTGCCAGCAGTTTACCCCCAGGGGGCGTCCAGCCCCAGCATTTT. The chain is built from TRBV28 and TRBJ1-5; the match to TRBD1 covers 8 bases. The CDR3 contains 15 residues. Germline lookup yields CDR1 MDHEN and CDR2 SYDVKM. After removal of 2 bases from V and 7 bases from J, the junction contained 7 bases not matched to a gene. Full variable domain (outside the CDR3, taken from reference TRBV28 and TRBJ1-5): DVKVTQSSRYLVKRTGEKVFLECVQDMDHENMFWYRQDPGLGLRLIYFSYDVKMKEKGDIPEGYSVSREKKERFSLILESASTNQTSMYLCASSLPPGGVQPQHFGDGTRLSIL.

The chain uses TRBV10-3 and TRBJ1-5; D is unresolved. The CDR3 totals 13 residues. CDR1 and CDR2 (germline): ENHRY, SYGVKD. With 6 bases removed from V and 7 bases from J, the gap between germline ends came to 13 bases. The chain's CDR3 is CAISSDARQPQHF. Written as DNA, the CDR3 is TGTGCCATCAGCAGTGATGCGAGGCAGCCCCAGCATTTT.

The rearrangement joins TRBV7-9 to TRBJ2-7; maybe TRBD1 (6 bases). This CDR3 spans 15 amino acids. Looked up from germline, CDR1 is SEHNR and CDR2 is FQNEAQ (reference sequence). With 4 bases removed from V and 0 bases from J, the gap between germline ends came to 13 bases. The CDR3 loop is CASSSGQRGSYEQYF. CDR3 in DNA: TGTGCCAGCAGCTCAGGACAGCGAGGCTCCTACGAGCAGTACTTC.

The rearrangement uses TRBV27 and TRBJ2-1, with 9 bases fitting TRBD1. J was trimmed by 7 bases and V by 8 bases; bases with no gene match: 18. CDR1 and CDR2 (germline): MNHEY, SMNVEV (reference sequence). The CDR3 extends over 17 amino acids. The CDR3 is CASGRGQGFYGVNEQFF. CDR3 nucleotide sequence: TGTGCCAGCGGTAGGGGACAGGGATTTTATGGTGTAAATGAGCAGTTCTTC.